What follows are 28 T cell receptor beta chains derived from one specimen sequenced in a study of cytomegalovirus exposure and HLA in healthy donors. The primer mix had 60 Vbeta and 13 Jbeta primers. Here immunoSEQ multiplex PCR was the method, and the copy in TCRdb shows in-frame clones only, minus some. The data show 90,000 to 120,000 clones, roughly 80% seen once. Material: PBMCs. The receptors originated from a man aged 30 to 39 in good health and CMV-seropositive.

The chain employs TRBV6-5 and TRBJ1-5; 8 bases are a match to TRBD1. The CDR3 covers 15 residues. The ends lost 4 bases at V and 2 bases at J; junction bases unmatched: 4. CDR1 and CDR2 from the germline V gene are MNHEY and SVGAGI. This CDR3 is CASSWTGNGNQPQHF. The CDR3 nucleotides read TGTGCCAGCAGTTGGACAGGGAACGGCAATCAGCCCCAGCATTTT.

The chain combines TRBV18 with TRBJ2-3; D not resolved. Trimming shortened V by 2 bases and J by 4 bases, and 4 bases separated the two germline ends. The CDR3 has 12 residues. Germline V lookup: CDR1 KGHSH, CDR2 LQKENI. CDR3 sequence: CASSPWPDTQYF. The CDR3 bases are TGTGCCAGCTCACCATGGCCAGATACGCAGTATTTT.

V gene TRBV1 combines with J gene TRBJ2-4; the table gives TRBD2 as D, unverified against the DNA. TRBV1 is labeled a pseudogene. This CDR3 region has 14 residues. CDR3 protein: CTFITRESKNIQYF. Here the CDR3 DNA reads TGCACCTTCATAACCCGGGAGAGCAAAAACATTCAGTACTTC.

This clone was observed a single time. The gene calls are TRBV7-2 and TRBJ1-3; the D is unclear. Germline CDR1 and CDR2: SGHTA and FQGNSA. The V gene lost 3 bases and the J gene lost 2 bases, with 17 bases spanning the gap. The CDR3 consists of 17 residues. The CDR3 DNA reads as TGTGCCAGCAGCTTGTACCGGGTTCAAAATACTGGAAACACCATATATTTT. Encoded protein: CASSLYRVQNTGNTIYF. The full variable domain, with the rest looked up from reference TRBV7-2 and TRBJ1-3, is GAGVSQSPSNKVTEKGKDVELRCDPISGHTALYWYRQSLGQGLEFLIYFQGNSAPDKSGLPSDRFSAERTGGSVSTLTIQRTQQEDSAVYLCASSLYRVQNTGNTIYFGEGSWLTVV.

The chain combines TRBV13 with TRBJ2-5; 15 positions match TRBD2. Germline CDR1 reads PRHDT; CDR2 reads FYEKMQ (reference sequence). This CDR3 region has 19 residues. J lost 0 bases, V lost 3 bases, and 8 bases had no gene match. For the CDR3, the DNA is TGTGCCAGCAGCTTGAGAATAGGGACTAGCGGGGGGTACCAAGAGACCCAGTACTTC. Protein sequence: CASSLRIGTSGGYQETQYF.

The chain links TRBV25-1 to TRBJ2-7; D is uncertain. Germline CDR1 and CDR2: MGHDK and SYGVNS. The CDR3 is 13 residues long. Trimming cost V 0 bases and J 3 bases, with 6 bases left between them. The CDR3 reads CASSEYGSYEQYF. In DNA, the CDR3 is TGTGCCAGCAGTGAATATGGCAGCTACGAGCAGTACTTC.

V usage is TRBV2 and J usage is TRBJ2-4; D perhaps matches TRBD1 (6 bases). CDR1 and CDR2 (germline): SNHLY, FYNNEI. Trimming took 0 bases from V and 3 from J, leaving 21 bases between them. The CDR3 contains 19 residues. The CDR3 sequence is CASSEAGSRGVVVKNIQYF. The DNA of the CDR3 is TGTGCCAGCAGTGAAGCAGGGAGCAGGGGAGTTGTCGTCAAAAACATTCAGTACTTC.

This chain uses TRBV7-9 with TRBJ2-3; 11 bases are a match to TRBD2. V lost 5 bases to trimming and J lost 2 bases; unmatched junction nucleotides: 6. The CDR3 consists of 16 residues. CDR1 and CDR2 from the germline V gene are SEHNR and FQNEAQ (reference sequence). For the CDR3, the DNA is TGTGCCAGCAGCCGCGGGACTAGCGGATACACAGATACGCAGTATTTT. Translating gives CASSRGTSGYTDTQYF.

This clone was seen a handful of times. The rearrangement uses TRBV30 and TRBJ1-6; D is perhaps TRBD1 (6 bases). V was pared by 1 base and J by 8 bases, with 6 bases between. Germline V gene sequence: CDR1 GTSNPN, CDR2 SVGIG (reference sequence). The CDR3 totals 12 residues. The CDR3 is CAWSGTDSPLHF. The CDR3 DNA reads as TGTGCCTGGAGTGGGACAGATTCACCCCTCCACTTT.

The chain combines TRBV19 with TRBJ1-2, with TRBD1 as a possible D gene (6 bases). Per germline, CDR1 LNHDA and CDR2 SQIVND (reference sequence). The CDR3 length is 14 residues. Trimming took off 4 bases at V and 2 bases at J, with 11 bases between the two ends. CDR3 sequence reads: CASSRNDRNYGYTF. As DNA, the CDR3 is TGTGCCAGTAGTAGAAACGACAGGAACTATGGCTACACCTTC.

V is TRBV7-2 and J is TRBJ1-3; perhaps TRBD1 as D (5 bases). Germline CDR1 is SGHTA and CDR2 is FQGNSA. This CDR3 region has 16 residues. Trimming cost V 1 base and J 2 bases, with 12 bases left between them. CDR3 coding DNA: TGTGCCAGCAGCTTAGTCCGACAGTTTGCTGGAAACACCATATATTTT. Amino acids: CASSLVRQFAGNTIYF.

This CDR3 reads CASSMSGFSGNTIYF. For the CDR3, the DNA is TGCGCCAGCAGCATGTCAGGGTTCTCCGGAAACACCATATATTTT. The chain combines TRBV5-1 with TRBJ1-3, with D tentatively TRBD1 (5 bases). The CDR3 is made up of 15 amino acids. V was shortened by 4 bases and J by 4 bases, with 15 bases between the two germline ends. Germline V gene lookup returns CDR1 SGHRS and CDR2 YFSETQ.

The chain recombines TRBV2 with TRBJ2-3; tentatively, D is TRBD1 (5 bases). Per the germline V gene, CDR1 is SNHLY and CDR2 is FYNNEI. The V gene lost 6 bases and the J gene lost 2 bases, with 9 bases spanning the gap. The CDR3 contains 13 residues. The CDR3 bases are TGTGCCAGCAGCAGGGATCCCACAGATACGCAGTATTTT. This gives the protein CASSRDPTDTQYF.

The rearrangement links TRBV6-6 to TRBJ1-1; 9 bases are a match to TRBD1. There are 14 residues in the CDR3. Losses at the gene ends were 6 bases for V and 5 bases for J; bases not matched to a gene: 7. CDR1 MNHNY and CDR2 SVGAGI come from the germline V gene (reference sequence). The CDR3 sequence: CASRDRGRVTEAFF. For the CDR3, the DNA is TGTGCCAGCAGGGACAGGGGAAGGGTTACTGAAGCTTTCTTT.

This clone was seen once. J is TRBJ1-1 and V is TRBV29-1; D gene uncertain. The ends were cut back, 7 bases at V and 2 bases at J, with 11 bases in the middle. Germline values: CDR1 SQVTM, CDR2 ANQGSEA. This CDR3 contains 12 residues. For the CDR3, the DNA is TGCAGCGCCAAGATGGCTAACACTGAAGCTTTCTTT. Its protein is CSAKMANTEAFF.

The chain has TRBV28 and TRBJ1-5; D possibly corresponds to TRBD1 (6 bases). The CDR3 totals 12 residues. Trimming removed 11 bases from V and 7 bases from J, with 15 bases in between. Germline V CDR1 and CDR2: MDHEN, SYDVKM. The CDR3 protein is CAGGDRPQPQHF. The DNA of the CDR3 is TGTGCCGGGGGCGATAGACCCCAGCCCCAGCATTTT. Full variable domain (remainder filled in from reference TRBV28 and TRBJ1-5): DVKVTQSSRYLVKRTGEKVFLECVQDMDHENMFWYRQDPGLGLRLIYFSYDVKMKEKGDIPEGYSVSREKKERFSLILESASTNQTSMYLCAGGDRPQPQHFGDGTRLSIL.

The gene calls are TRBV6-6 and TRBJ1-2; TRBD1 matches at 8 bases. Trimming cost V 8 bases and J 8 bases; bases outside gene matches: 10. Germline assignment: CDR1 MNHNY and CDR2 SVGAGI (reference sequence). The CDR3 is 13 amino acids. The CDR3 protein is CASGQPGQVGYTF. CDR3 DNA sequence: TGTGCCAGCGGGCAACCGGGACAGGTCGGCTACACCTTC.

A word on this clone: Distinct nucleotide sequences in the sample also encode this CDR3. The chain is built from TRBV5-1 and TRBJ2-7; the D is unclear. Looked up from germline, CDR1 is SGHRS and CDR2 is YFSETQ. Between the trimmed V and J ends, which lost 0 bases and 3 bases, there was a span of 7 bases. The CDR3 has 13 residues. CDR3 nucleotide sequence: TGCGCCAGCAGCTTGGGGCAGGACTACGAGCAGTACTTC. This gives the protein CASSLGQDYEQYF.

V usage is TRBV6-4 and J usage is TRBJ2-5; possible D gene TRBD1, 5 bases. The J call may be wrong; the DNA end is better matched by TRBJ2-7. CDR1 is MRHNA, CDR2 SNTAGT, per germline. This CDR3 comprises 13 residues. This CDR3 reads CASITRVVYEQYF. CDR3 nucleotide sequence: TGTGCCAGCATTACCAGGGTGGTCTACGAGCAGTACTTC.

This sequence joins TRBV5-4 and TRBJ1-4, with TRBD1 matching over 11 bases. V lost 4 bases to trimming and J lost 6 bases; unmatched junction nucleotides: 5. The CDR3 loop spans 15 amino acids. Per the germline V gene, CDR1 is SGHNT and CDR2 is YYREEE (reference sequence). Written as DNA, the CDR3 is TGTGCCAGCAGCGGCGGACAGGGGGCGGATGAAAAACTGTTTTTT. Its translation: CASSGGQGADEKLFF.

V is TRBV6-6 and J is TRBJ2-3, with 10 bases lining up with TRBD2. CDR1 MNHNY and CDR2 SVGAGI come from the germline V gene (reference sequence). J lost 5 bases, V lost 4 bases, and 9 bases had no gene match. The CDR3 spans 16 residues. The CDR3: CASSSPVAGGVDTQYF. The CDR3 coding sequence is TGTGCCAGCAGTTCCCCAGTAGCGGGGGGTGTAGATACGCAGTATTTT.

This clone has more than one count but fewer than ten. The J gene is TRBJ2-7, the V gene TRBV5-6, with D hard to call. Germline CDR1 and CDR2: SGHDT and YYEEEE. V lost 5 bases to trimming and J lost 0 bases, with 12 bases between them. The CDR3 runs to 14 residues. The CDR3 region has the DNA TGTGCCAGCAGTTACAGCCAGAGCTCCTACGAGCAGTACTTC. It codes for CASSYSQSSYEQYF.

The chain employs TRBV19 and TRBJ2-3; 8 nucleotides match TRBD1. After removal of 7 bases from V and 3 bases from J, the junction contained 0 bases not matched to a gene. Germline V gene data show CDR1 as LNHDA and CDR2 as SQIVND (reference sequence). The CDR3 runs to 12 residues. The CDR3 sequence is CASNRGTDTQYF. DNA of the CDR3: TGTGCCAGTAACAGGGGGACAGATACGCAGTATTTT.

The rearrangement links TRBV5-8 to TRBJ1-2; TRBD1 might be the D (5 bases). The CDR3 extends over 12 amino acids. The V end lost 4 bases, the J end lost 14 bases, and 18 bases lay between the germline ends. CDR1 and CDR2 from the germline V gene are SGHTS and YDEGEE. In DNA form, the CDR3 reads TGTGCCAGCAGCAAACTGGGACTTTGGGGAACCTTC. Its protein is CASSKLGLWGTF.

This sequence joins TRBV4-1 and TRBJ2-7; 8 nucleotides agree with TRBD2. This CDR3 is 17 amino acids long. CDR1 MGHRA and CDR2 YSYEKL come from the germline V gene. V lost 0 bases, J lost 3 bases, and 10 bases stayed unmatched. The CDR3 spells CASSQDTAVAGSYEQYF. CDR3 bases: TGCGCCAGCAGCCAAGATACGGCGGTAGCGGGGAGCTACGAGCAGTACTTC.

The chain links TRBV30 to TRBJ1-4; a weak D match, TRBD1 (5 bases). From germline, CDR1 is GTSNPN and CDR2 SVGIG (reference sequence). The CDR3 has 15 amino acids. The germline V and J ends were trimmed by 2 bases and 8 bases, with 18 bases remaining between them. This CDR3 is CAWSWQGSPWEKLFF. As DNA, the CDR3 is TGTGCCTGGAGTTGGCAGGGAAGCCCTTGGGAAAAACTGTTTTTT.

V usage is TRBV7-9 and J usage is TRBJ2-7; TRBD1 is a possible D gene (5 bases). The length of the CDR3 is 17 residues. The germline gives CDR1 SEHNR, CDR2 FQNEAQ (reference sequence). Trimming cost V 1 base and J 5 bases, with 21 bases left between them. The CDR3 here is CASSLVFSGLVSDEQYF. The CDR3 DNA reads TGTGCCAGCAGCTTAGTGTTTTCAGGGCTTGTGTCGGACGAGCAGTACTTC.

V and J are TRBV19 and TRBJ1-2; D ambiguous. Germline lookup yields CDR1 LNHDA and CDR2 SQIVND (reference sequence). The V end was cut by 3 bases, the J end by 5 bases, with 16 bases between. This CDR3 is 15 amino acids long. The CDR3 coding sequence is TGTGCCAGTAGTATTGAAGAGGGTGTTGTGTATGGCTACACCTTC. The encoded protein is CASSIEEGVVYGYTF.